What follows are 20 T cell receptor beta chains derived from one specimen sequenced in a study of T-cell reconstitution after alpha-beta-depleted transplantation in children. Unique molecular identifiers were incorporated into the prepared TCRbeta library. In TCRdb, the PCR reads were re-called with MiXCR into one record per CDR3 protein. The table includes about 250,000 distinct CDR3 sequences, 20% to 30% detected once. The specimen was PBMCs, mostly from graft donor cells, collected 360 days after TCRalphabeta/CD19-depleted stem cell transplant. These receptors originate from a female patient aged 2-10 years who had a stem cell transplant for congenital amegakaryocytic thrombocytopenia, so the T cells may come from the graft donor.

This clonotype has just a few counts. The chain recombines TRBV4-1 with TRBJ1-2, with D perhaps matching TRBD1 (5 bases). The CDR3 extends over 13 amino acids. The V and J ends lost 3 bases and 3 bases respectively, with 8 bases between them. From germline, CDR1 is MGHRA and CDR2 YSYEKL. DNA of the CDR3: TGCGCCAGCAGCCACATACAGGACTATGGCTACACCTTC. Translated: CASSHIQDYGYTF.

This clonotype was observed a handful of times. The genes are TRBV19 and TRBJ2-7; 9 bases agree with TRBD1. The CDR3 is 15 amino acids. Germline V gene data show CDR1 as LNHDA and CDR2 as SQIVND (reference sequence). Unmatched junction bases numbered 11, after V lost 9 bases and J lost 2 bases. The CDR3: CASSRPGQGTYEQYF. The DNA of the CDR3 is TGTGCCAGCAGTCGCCCGGGACAGGGAACCTACGAGCAGTACTTC.

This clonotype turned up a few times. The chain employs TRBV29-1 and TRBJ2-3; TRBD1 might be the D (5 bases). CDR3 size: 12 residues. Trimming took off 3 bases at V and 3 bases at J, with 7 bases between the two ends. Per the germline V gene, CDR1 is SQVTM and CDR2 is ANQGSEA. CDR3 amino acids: CSVDQGTDTQYF. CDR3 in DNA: TGCAGCGTTGACCAGGGAACAGATACGCAGTATTTT.

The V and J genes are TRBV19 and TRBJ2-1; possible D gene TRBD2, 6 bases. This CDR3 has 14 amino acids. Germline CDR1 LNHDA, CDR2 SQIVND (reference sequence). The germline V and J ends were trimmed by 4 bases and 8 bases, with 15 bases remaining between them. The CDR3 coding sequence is TGTGCCAGTAGTAAGACGCGGAGGGACTATGAGCAGTTCTTC. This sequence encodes CASSKTRRDYEQFF.

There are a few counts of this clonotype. This CDR3 reads CASSPPAKPLGKLFF. The CDR3 coding sequence is TGTGCCAGCTCACCACCTGCCAAACCCTTAGGAAAACTGTTTTTT. The V call is TRBV18, the J call TRBJ1-4; D unresolved. The V end was cut by 0 bases, the J end by 10 bases, with 15 bases between. Germline CDR1 reads KGHSH; CDR2 reads LQKENI. This CDR3 has 15 amino acids. Drawing the rest from reference TRBV18 and TRBJ1-4, the complete variable domain is NAGVMQNPRHLVRRRGQEARLRCSPMKGHSHVYWYRQLPEEGLKFMVYLQKENIIDESGMPKERFSAEFPKEGPSILRIQQVVRGDSAAYFCASSPPAKPLGKLFFGSGTQLSVL.

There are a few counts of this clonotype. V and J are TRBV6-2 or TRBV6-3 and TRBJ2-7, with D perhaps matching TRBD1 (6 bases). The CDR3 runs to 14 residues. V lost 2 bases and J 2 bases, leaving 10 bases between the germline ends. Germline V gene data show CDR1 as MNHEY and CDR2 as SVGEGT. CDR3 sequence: CASSYNQGTYEQYF. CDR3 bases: TGTGCCAGCAGTTACAATCAGGGGACCTACGAGCAGTACTTC.

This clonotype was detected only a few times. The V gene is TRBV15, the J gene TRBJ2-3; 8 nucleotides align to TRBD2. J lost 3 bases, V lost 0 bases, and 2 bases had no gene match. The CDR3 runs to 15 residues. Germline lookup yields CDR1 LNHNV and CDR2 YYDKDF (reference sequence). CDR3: CATSREAGVTDTQYF. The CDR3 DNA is TGTGCCACCAGCAGAGAAGCGGGGGTAACAGATACGCAGTATTTT.

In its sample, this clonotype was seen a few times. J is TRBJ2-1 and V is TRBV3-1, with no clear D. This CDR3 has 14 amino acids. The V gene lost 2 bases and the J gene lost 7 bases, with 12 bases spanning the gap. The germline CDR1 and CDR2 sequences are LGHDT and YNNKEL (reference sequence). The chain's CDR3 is CASSQLFQANEQFF. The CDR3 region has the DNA TGTGCCAGCAGCCAATTGTTCCAGGCAAATGAGCAGTTCTTC.

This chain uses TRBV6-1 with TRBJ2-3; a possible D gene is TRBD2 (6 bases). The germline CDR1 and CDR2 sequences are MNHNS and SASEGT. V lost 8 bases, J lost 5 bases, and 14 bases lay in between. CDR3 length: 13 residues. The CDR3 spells CASSAGFGDTQYF. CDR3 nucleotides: TGTGCCAGCTCGGCGGGATTCGGAGATACGCAGTATTTT.

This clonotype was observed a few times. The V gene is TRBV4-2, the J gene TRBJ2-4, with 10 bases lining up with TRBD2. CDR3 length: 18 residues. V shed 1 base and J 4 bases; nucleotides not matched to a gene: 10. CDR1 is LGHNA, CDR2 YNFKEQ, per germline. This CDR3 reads CASSQGGLAAGKKNIQYF. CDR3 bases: TGTGCCAGCAGCCAAGGAGGACTAGCGGCTGGGAAAAAAAACATTCAGTACTTC.

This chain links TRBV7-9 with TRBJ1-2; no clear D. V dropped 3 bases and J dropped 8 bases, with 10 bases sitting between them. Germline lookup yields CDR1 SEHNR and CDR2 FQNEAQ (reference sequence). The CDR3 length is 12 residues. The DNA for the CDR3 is TGTGCCAGCAGCTTCGGAGGCAACGGCTACACCTTC. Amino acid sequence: CASSFGGNGYTF.

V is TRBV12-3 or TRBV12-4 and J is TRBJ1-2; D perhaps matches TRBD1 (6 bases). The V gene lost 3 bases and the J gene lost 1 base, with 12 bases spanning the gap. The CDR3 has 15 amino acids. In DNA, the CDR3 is TGTGCCAGCAGTTTTTGGGACACCATTAACTATGGCTACACCTTC. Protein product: CASSFWDTINYGYTF.

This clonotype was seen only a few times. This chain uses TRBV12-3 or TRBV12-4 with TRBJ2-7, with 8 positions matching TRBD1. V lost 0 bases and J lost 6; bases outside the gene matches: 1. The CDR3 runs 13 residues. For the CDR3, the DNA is TGTGCCAGCAGTTTAGCCCAGGGGGCCGAGCAGTACTTC. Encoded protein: CASSLAQGAEQYF.

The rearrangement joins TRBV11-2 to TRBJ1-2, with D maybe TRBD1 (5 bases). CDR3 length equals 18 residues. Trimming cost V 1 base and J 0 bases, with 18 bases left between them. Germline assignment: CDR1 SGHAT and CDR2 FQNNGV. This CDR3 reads CASSLGPGRLRANYGYTF. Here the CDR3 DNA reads TGTGCCAGCAGCTTAGGTCCGGGGCGCCTAAGGGCTAACTATGGCTACACCTTC.

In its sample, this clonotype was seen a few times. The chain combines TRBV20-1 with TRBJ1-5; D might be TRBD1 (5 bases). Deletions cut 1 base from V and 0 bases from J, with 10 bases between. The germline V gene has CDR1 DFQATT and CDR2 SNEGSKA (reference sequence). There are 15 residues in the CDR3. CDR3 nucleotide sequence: TGCAGTGCTAGAGGGACAATTAATAGCAATCAGCCCCAGCATTTT. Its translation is CSARGTINSNQPQHF.

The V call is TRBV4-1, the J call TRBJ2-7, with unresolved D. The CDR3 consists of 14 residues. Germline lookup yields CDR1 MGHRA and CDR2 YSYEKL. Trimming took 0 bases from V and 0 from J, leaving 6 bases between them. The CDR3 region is CASSQEELSYEQYF. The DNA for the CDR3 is TGCGCCAGCAGCCAAGAGGAACTCTCCTACGAGCAGTACTTC.

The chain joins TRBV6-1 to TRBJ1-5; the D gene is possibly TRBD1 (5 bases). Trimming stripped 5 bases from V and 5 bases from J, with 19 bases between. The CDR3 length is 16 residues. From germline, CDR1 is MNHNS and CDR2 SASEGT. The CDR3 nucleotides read TGTGCCAGCAGTCCGCCGGGACTTCGAACCGATCAGCCCCAGCATTTT. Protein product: CASSPPGLRTDQPQHF.

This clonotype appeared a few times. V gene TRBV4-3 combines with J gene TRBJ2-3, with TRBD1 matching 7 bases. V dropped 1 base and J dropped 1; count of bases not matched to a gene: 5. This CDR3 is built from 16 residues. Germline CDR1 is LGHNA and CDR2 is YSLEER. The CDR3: CASSQVRQGRTDTQYF. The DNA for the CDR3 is TGCGCCAGCAGCCAAGTACGACAGGGCCGCACAGATACGCAGTATTTT.

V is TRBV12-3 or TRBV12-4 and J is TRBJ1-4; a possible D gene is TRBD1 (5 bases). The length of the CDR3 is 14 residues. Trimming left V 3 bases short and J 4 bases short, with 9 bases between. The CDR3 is CASSFGAGNEKLFF. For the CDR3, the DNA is TGTGCCAGCAGTTTTGGGGCGGGTAATGAAAAACTGTTTTTT.

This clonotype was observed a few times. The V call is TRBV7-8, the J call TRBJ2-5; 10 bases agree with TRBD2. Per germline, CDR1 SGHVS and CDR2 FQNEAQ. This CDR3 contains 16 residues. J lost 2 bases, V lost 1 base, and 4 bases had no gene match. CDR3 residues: CASSLGASGRQETQYF. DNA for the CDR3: TGTGCCAGCAGCTTAGGGGCTAGCGGGAGACAAGAGACCCAGTACTTC.